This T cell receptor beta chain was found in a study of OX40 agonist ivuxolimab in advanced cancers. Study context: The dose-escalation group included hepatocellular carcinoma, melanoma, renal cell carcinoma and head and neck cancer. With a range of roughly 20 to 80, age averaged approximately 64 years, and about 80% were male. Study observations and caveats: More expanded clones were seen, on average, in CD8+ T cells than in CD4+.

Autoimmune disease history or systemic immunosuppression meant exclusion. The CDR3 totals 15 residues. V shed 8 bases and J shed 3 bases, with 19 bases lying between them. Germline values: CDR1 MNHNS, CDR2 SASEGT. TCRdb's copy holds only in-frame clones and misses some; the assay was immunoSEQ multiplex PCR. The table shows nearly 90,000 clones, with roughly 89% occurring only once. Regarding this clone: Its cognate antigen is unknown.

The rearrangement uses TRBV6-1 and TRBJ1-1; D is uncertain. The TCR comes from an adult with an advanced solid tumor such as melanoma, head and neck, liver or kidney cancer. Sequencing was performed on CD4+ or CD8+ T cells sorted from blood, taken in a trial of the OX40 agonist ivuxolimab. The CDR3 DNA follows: TGTGCCAGCCGGAGTTCCTCGGTGGACCACACTGAAGCTTTCTTT. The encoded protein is CASRSSSVDHTEAFF.